This TCR beta chain was recovered during a study of blood T cell repertoires in COVID-19 (dated by TCRdb to 2018 to 2020). Describing the broader study: The collaborator samples originated in the United States, Italy and Spain and spanned the acute and convalescent phases of COVID-19. The prospective study material was composed of cDNA or gDNA derived from T cells, B-cell-depleted T cells, or PBMCs. Deeply sampled blood TCRbeta repertoires from subjects exposed to, actively infected with, or recovered from COVID-19 were included in the dataset. The repertoires were released in a freely available public database meant as a resource for research on the immune response to SARS-CoV-2. The samples were drawn from the first 160 participants of the ongoing ImmuneRACE study and from over 950 subjects provided by 6 global collaborators. Sample metadata almost always included a de-identified subject ID, COVID-19 status, age in years and sex. Where available, HLA class I and class II types were obtained from metadata supplied by the sample provider rather than from assay-based typing.

What the research found in general, with its limitations: The amount of clinical and demographic metadata varied by source and participant and was provided uncurated.

A second Seattle source provided samples from volunteer blood donors who had recovered from COVID-19. Each collaborating institution followed its own protocols to collect whole blood in K2EDTA tubes. For TCRbeta analysis, collaborators shipped samples as frozen whole blood, isolated PBMCs, or DNA extracted from either of those sample types. As for this clone: The antigen it recognizes is unknown. Base qualities are not at hand, and no much larger clone is one base apart.

TCRbeta CDR3 regions were amplified from genomic DNA by means of the immunoSEQ Assay, a bias-controlled multiplex PCR. The study's processing was this. The number of nucleated cells in each sample was estimated from the amplification of reference gene primers within the assay. To quantify the absolute abundance of each unique TCRbeta CDR3 rearrangement, sequence reads were collapsed and filtered. For each sample, productive Simpson clonality was calculated by taking the square root of Simpson's diversity index across productive rearrangements. In TCRdb, the immuneACCESS table is reduced to in-frame sequences with V and J assigned. These tables do not hold every clone; where another copy was compared, an unresolved V gene accounts for under half, and the others remain unexplained. That table gives V, J and clone size, and the DNA gave D and trimming. The sample records under 200,000 clones, around 85% of which are singletons. The ten top clones hold 1% to 1.5% of the sample.

From the cysteine through the phenylalanine, the CDR3 covers 13 amino acids. Of the read, only the CDR3 DNA is kept; its 39 bases are in frame from base 1. V lost 2 bases and J lost 8 bases; the stretch between them is 12 bases long. The germline V gene yields MNHEY for CDR1 and SVGAGI for CDR2. The chain links TRBV6-5 with TRBJ1-2, with TRBD1 tentatively as D gene (6 bases match). Material for sequencing was peripheral blood. This sequence originates from a man in his sixties who had recovered from COVID-19. At the DNA level, the sequence is TGTGCCAGCAGTTACCGCAGGGGTGGGGGCTACACCTTC. The encoded protein is CASSYRRGGGYTF.